Detailed here is one TCR beta chain. The antigen remains undetermined. These data are taken from a study of cytomegalovirus exposure and HLA in healthy donors. Study findings and constraints: Among donors in an Asian-associated ancestry cluster, a later analysis reportedly found fewer N-insertions than the roughly 700-donor mean.

13 Jbeta primers and 60 Vbeta primers were used for the PCR. TCRdb's table, derived via immunoSEQ multiplex PCR, lists solely in-frame clones and lacks some. The table has 160,000 or so clones, 70% seen once. The V and J ends lost 1 base and 7 bases respectively, with 16 bases between them. There are 15 residues in the CDR3. Germline loops: CDR1 LNHNV, CDR2 YYDKDF (reference sequence). V and J are TRBV15 and TRBJ1-2, with a weak D call TRBD1 (6 bases). The TCR was taken from a young man in good health and CMV-seropositive. Source material: PBMCs. CDR3 in amino acids: CATSRGLAQGVGYTF. CDR3 sequence (DNA): TGTGCCACCAGCAGAGGCCTGGCACAGGGAGTTGGCTACACCTTC.